A single sample gave rise to the 19 T cell receptor beta chains below, sequenced in a study of identical twins. TCRdb re-called the 5' RACE reads through MiXCR, storing one row per CDR3 protein. The sample lists about 210,000 distinct CDR3 sequences, around 9.6% occurring once. Sequenced: memory (CD45RO+) T cells sorted from blood. These receptors were obtained from a young woman in good health.

The rearrangement joins TRBV27 to TRBJ2-5; the D is unclear. The CDR3 is 11 amino acids. The germline gives CDR1 MNHEY, CDR2 SMNVEV (reference sequence). V was cut by 8 bases and J by 7 bases, with 11 bases left in between. CDR3 amino acids: CASPGPLTQYF. Here the CDR3 DNA reads TGTGCCAGCCCCGGACCGCTGACCCAGTACTTC.

In this sample, this clonotype turned up a few times. V gene TRBV6-2 or TRBV6-3 combines with J gene TRBJ1-2, with TRBD1 matching over 9 bases. The germline gives CDR1 MNHEY, CDR2 SVGEGT. The V segment lost 1 base and the J segment 4 bases; nucleotides outside the gene matches: 1. The CDR3 is 14 residues long. CDR3 DNA: TGTGCCAGCAGTTACTGGGACAGGGCCTATGGCTACACCTTC. Its translation: CASSYWDRAYGYTF.

This clonotype was counted a few times. V and J are TRBV7-9 and TRBJ1-1; D unresolved. This CDR3 contains 15 residues. From germline, CDR1 is SEHNR and CDR2 FQNEAQ (reference sequence). Trimming left V 3 bases short and J 5 bases short, with 16 bases between. The CDR3 DNA reads TGTGCCAGCAGCTTCCTCGCCCGGGGAGGTACTGAAGCTTTCTTT. Its translation is CASSFLARGGTEAFF.

This clonotype has just a few counts. The V call is TRBV10-2, the J call TRBJ2-1; tentatively, D is TRBD1 or TRBD2 (5 bases each). The CDR3 runs 14 residues. Germline V gene data show CDR1 as WSHSY and CDR2 as SAAADI. Deletions cut 1 base from V and 9 bases from J, with 13 bases between. The CDR3 DNA follows: TGCGCCAGCAGTGAGTTGGGGGAGTTCGGTGAGCAGTTCTTC. It specifies CASSELGEFGEQFF.

This clonotype was counted at least ten times. V is TRBV10-3 and J is TRBJ2-5, with D possibly called TRBD1 or TRBD2 (6 bases each). The germline CDR1 and CDR2 sequences are ENHRY and SYGVKD. CDR3 length equals 11 residues. V was cut by 6 bases and J by 5 bases, with 7 bases left in between. The CDR3 coding sequence is TGTGCCATCAGAGGGGGGGAGACCCAGTACTTC. It yields the protein CAIRGGETQYF.

DNA for the CDR3: TGTGCCAGCTCACCACCGCTCAGCACAGATACGCAGTATTTT. Protein sequence: CASSPPLSTDTQYF. The rearrangement links TRBV18 to TRBJ2-3, with D unclear. From germline, CDR1 is KGHSH and CDR2 LQKENI. With 0 bases removed from V and 0 bases from J, the gap between germline ends came to 4 bases. The CDR3 covers 14 residues.

Here the CDR3 DNA reads TGCGCCAGCAGCTTGGAACTTCGCCTAACGACTTGTTGCACCTTC. Residues: CASSLELRLTTCCTF. The genes are TRBV5-1 and TRBJ1-2; D remains ambiguous. V lost 0 bases, J lost 13 bases, and 22 bases lay in between. CDR3 size: 15 residues. Germline CDR1 is SGHRS and CDR2 is YFSETQ.

This clonotype was detected many times. The J gene is TRBJ2-3, the V gene TRBV3-1; D remains unclear. V shed 6 bases and J shed 4 bases, with 11 bases lying between them. Germline loops: CDR1 LGHDT, CDR2 YNNKEL (reference sequence). The length of the CDR3 is 13 residues. The CDR3 nucleotides read TGTGCCAGCAGGGGCTTGGGTGCAGATACGCAGTATTTT. It translates to CASRGLGADTQYF.

This clonotype was detected many times. This chain connects TRBV10-3 to TRBJ2-7, with unresolved D. Germline V CDR1 and CDR2: ENHRY, SYGVKD. This CDR3 region has 14 residues. V was cut by 0 bases and J by 2 bases, with 8 bases left in between. CDR3 sequence (DNA): TGTGCCATCAGTGAGTCAAAGAAGACCTACGAGCAGTACTTC. This translates into CAISESKKTYEQYF.

Only a few counts were recorded for this clonotype. This chain joins TRBV24-1 and TRBJ2-1, with D unclear. From germline, CDR1 is KGHDR and CDR2 SFDVKD. This CDR3 is built from 12 residues. Trimming took off 3 bases at V and 12 bases at J, with 11 bases between the two ends. The CDR3 DNA sequence: TGTGCCACCAGTGATAGCGCCAACGTGCAGTTCTTC. Translation: CATSDSANVQFF.

This clonotype was detected only a few times. Written as DNA, the CDR3 is TGTGCCAGCAGCTTGGCGGACTTCCACTCCTACAATGAGCAGTTCTTC. Its translation: CASSLADFHSYNEQFF. The chain is built from TRBV5-5 and TRBJ2-1; TRBD2 is a possible D gene (5 bases). Trimming cost V 0 bases and J 0 bases, with 10 bases left between them. CDR1 is SGHKS and CDR2 is YYEKEE in the germline V gene (reference sequence). There are 16 residues in the CDR3.

This clonotype showed up just a few times. The gene calls are TRBV7-2 and TRBJ2-5; D possibly corresponds to TRBD2 (5 bases). V lost 11 bases, J lost 5 bases, and 15 bases lay in between. Germline CDR1 and CDR2: SGHTA and FQGNSA. This CDR3 has 12 residues. CDR3 nucleotide sequence: TGTGCCTTCAGCTTAACTAGGGAGACCCAGTACTTC. As protein: CAFSLTRETQYF.

This clonotype appeared a few times. This chain links TRBV19 with TRBJ2-7, with D perhaps matching TRBD2 (6 bases). The germline V gene has CDR1 LNHDA and CDR2 SQIVND (reference sequence). The CDR3 consists of 13 residues. Trimming removed 8 bases from V and 7 bases from J, with 18 bases in between. DNA of the CDR3: TGTGCCAGTTCTTTTGACCGGGCGGGAGAGCAGTACTTC. Translation gives CASSFDRAGEQYF.

The chain combines TRBV20-1 with TRBJ2-5, with D perhaps assigned TRBD1 or TRBD2 (6 bases each). The V end was cut by 2 bases, the J end by 3 bases, with 13 bases between. Germline V gives CDR1 DFQATT, CDR2 SNEGSKA (reference sequence). The CDR3 length is 14 residues. The CDR3 is CSARFVGGEETQYF. CDR3 DNA sequence: TGCAGTGCTAGATTCGTGGGGGGCGAAGAGACCCAGTACTTC.

The chain links TRBV20-1 to TRBJ2-7; D not resolved. V gave up 6 bases and J gave up 0 bases, with 12 bases separating them. Looked up from germline, CDR1 is DFQATT and CDR2 is SNEGSKA (reference sequence). The CDR3 contains 13 residues. CDR3 residues: CSAKSASSYEQYF. Here the CDR3 DNA reads TGCAGTGCCAAGTCGGCCTCCTCCTACGAGCAGTACTTC.

The chain has TRBV7-9 and TRBJ1-1; D perhaps matches TRBD1 (5 bases). The CDR3 covers 14 residues. CDR1 and CDR2 (germline): SEHNR, FQNEAQ (reference sequence). Trimming pared 5 bases from V and 5 bases from J, leaving 15 bases between. In nucleotides, the CDR3 is TGTGCCAGCAGCCCCGGAGGGGACGGGACTGAAGCTTTCTTT. It translates to CASSPGGDGTEAFF.

This chain links TRBV7-8 with TRBJ2-1, with TRBD2 matching 7 bases. Germline CDR1 reads SGHVS; CDR2 reads FQNEAQ. CDR3 length: 16 amino acids. V lost 3 bases to trimming and J lost 1 base; unmatched junction nucleotides: 6. The CDR3 region is CASSLPASGSYNEQFF. The DNA for the CDR3 is TGTGCCAGCAGCTTGCCAGCTAGCGGTTCCTACAATGAGCAGTTCTTC. Filled out from reference TRBV7-8 and TRBJ2-1, the complete variable domain reads GAGVSQSPRYKVAKRGQDVALRCDPISGHVSLFWYQQALGQGPEFLTYFQNEAQLDKSGLPSDRFFAERPEGSVSTLKIQRTQQEDSAVYLCASSLPASGSYNEQFFGPGTRLTVL.

This clonotype was detected many times. V and J are TRBV7-9 and TRBJ2-4, with 7 nucleotides matching TRBD2. The CDR3 consists of 15 residues. CDR1 is SEHNR and CDR2 is FQNEAQ in the germline V gene (reference sequence). V lost 5 bases and J lost 0; bases outside the gene matches: 4. CDR3 DNA: TGTGCCAGCAGCCGTTCGGGGGGAGCCAAAAACATTCAGTACTTC. Its protein product is CASSRSGGAKNIQYF.

The V and J genes are TRBV5-1 and TRBJ2-1, with unresolved D. Trimming took 6 bases from V and 0 from J, leaving 10 bases between them. CDR3 length equals 14 residues. Germline CDR1 SGHRS, CDR2 YFSETQ. Here the CDR3 reads CASTFGPSYNEQFF. The CDR3 nucleotides are TGCGCCAGCACCTTTGGCCCCTCCTACAATGAGCAGTTCTTC. The full variable domain, its missing parts supplied by reference TRBV5-1 and TRBJ2-1, is KAGVTQTPRYLIKTRGQQVTLSCSPISGHRSVSWYQQTPGQGLQFLFEYFSETQRNKGNFPGRFSGRQFSNSRSEMNVSTLELGDSALYLCASTFGPSYNEQFFGPGTRLTVL.